The 25 T cell receptor beta chains below come from one sample, sequenced in a study of shared clonotypes between healthy human individuals. Method: immunoSEQ multiplex PCR; TCRdb's copy keeps in-frame clones and lacks some. Here the sample spans some 690,000 clones, 90% being singletons. Sequenced input: memory CD8+ T cells from PBMCs. Subset reported: CD45RO+ cells pooled with CCR7-negative TemRA cells. The source is a man aged 18 to 35 in good health. Some clones in this sample may be carry-over from other donors' samples.

The chain uses TRBV6-1 and TRBJ1-2, with D perhaps matching TRBD1 (5 bases). The germline gives CDR1 MNHNS, CDR2 SASEGT. V lost 7 bases and J lost 0, with 15 bases in between. This CDR3 is built from 15 residues. CDR3 sequence: CASTTIWGSNYGYTF. Written as DNA, the CDR3 is TGTGCCAGCACTACGATTTGGGGGTCTAACTATGGCTACACCTTC.

The chain uses TRBV19 and TRBJ2-1; D not resolved. The CDR3 runs 18 residues. The germline CDR1 and CDR2 sequences are LNHDA and SQIVND (reference sequence). V lost 1 base and J lost 7, with 23 bases in between. For the CDR3, the DNA is TGTGCCAGTAGTATAGGTGTTTCCCGGAGAGGCGAATGGAATGAGCAGTTCTTC. Amino acid sequence: CASSIGVSRRGEWNEQFF.

This chain joins TRBV28 and TRBJ2-2, with 11 nucleotides matching TRBD1. After removal of 4 bases from V and 4 bases from J, the junction contained 2 bases not matched to a gene. There are 15 residues in the CDR3. Germline V gene sequence: CDR1 MDHEN, CDR2 SYDVKM. The CDR3 here is CASSYGTGGTGELFF. The CDR3 DNA reads as TGTGCCAGCAGTTATGGGACAGGGGGCACCGGGGAGCTGTTTTTT.

This clone has a single count. The chain uses TRBV4-1 and TRBJ2-3; D is perhaps TRBD1 (6 bases). Per the germline V gene, CDR1 is MGHRA and CDR2 is YSYEKL. CDR3 size: 14 residues. V was cut by 4 bases and J by 2 bases, with 10 bases left in between. The CDR3, as DNA: TGCGCCAGCAGCCCACAGGGTTACACAGATACGCAGTATTTT. It encodes CASSPQGYTDTQYF.

The CDR3 spells CASSTQWTGYQETQYF. In DNA, the CDR3 is TGTGCCAGCAGCACACAATGGACAGGGTACCAAGAGACCCAGTACTTC. The J gene is TRBJ2-5, the V gene TRBV7-8, with 8 bases aligning to TRBD1. Trimming took 5 bases from V and 0 from J; bases not matched to a gene: 8. CDR1 is SGHVS and CDR2 is FQNEAQ in the germline V gene. CDR3 length: 16 residues.

This clone was observed a single time. The V and J genes are TRBV27 and TRBJ2-7, with 7 bases aligning to TRBD2. V was clipped by 3 bases and J by 5 bases; unmatched bases: 7. Germline CDR1 is MNHEY and CDR2 is SMNVEV (reference sequence). The CDR3 runs 14 residues. CDR3 bases: TGTGCCAGCAGTTTGGGGGGGACTTTAGACGAGCAGTACTTC. Translated: CASSLGGTLDEQYF.

The CDR3 DNA is TGTGCCAGCTCACAAACTCGGGACAACTCCTACGAGCAGTACTTC. Its translation is CASSQTRDNSYEQYF. This chain uses TRBV18 with TRBJ2-7; a weak D match, TRBD1 (6 bases). V was pared by 4 bases and J by 0 bases, with 13 bases between. CDR1 and CDR2 (germline): KGHSH, LQKENI. The CDR3 has 15 amino acids.

The chain is built from TRBV6-1 and TRBJ2-1; weak D call: TRBD1 (6 bases). Germline assignment: CDR1 MNHNS and CDR2 SASEGT. The CDR3 runs to 14 residues. Trimming removed 7 bases at V and 7 bases at J, with 17 bases between. CDR3 nucleotides: TGTGCCAGCAATCCGGCAGGGGTGTTTAATGAGCAGTTCTTC. Encoded protein: CASNPAGVFNEQFF.

This clone appeared a single time. The chain is built from TRBV30 and TRBJ2-7; D may be TRBD2 (6 bases). V lost 3 bases, J lost 1 base, and 13 bases lay in between. CDR3 length: 14 residues. Germline V gene sequence: CDR1 GTSNPN, CDR2 SVGIG (reference sequence). The CDR3 region is CAWSRRALSYEQYF. CDR3 in DNA: TGTGCCTGGAGCCGGAGGGCCTTATCCTACGAGCAGTACTTC.

The sample holds one count of this clone. The gene calls are TRBV7-2 and TRBJ2-1; TRBD2 agrees at 9 bases. There are 17 residues in the CDR3. The ends lost 1 base at V and 2 bases at J; junction bases unmatched: 6. The germline V gene has CDR1 SGHTA and CDR2 FQGNSA. The CDR3 loop reads CASSLVYAGGPYNEQFF. For the CDR3, the DNA is TGTGCCAGCAGCTTAGTTTACGCGGGAGGGCCCTACAATGAGCAGTTCTTC.

The CDR3 bases are TGTGCCAGCAGTTTCGATGTCAGGGCAGCCTACAATGAGCAGTTCTTC. Translating gives CASSFDVRAAYNEQFF. V is TRBV28 and J is TRBJ2-1; the D gene is possibly TRBD1 (5 bases). CDR1 MDHEN and CDR2 SYDVKM come from the germline V gene. Trimming removed 3 bases from V and 2 bases from J, with 14 bases in between. This CDR3 region has 16 residues.

The chain is built from TRBV9 and TRBJ1-2; possible D gene TRBD1, 6 bases. Germline values: CDR1 SGDLS, CDR2 YYNGEE. Trimming removed 4 bases from V and 8 bases from J, with 12 bases in between. The CDR3 runs to 12 residues. CDR3 DNA sequence: TGTGCCAGCAGCCCCTGGACAGTAGGCTACACCTTC. It codes for CASSPWTVGYTF.

The genes are TRBV13 and TRBJ2-7, with TRBD1 matching 8 bases. The length of the CDR3 is 16 residues. V was pared by 4 bases and J by 3 bases, with 11 bases of the junction left unmatched. The germline gives CDR1 PRHDT, CDR2 FYEKMQ (reference sequence). This CDR3 is CASSSTGTGTRYEQYF. As DNA, the CDR3 is TGTGCCAGCAGCTCGACCGGGACAGGAACACGCTACGAGCAGTACTTC. The full variable domain, in which reference TRBV13 and TRBJ2-7 provide the parts outside the CDR3, is AAGVIQSPRHLIKEKRETATLKCYPIPRHDTVYWYQQGPGQDPQFLISFYEKMQSDKGSIPDRFSAQQFSDYHSELNMSSLELGDSALYFCASSSTGTGTRYEQYFGPGTRLTVT.

This CDR3 reads CASSQDQTGLGFYNEQFF. CDR3 nucleotide sequence: TGCGCCAGCAGCCAAGATCAGACAGGGTTGGGTTTCTACAATGAGCAGTTCTTC. The chain combines TRBV4-1 with TRBJ2-1; 7 nucleotides agree with TRBD1. The CDR3 covers 18 residues. V was pared by 0 bases and J by 3 bases, with 11 bases of the junction left unmatched. Germline lookup yields CDR1 MGHRA and CDR2 YSYEKL.

The chain has TRBV28 and TRBJ1-2, with a possible D match to TRBD1 (5 bases). There are 15 residues in the CDR3. The V and J ends lost 2 bases and 6 bases respectively, with 16 bases between them. CDR1 MDHEN and CDR2 SYDVKM come from the germline V gene. DNA of the CDR3: TGTGCCAGCAGTTTACGTACCGGGGGGATCAATGGCTACACCTTC. Translation: CASSLRTGGINGYTF.

V usage is TRBV14 and J usage is TRBJ2-7; D remains ambiguous. The CDR3 contains 13 residues. In germline, CDR1 is SGHDN, CDR2 FVKESK. V was trimmed by 1 base and J by 1 base, leaving 5 bases between them. CDR3 in DNA: TGTGCCAGCAGCCAAGTCCAGTCCTACGAGCAGTACTTC. Its protein is CASSQVQSYEQYF.

The chain carries TRBV19 and TRBJ2-7, with TRBD2 identical over 10 bases. Trimming removed 5 bases from V and 2 bases from J; junction bases left unmatched: 3. The CDR3 is 14 amino acids. Per germline, CDR1 LNHDA and CDR2 SQIVND (reference sequence). The DNA of the CDR3 is TGTGCCAGTAGTTCTAGCGGGAGAACCTACGAGCAGTACTTC. The encoded protein is CASSSSGRTYEQYF.

V gene TRBV4-1 combines with J gene TRBJ2-1; 7 bases line up with TRBD1. CDR1 and CDR2 from the germline V gene are MGHRA and YSYEKL. Trimming took 0 bases from V and 10 from J; bases not matched to a gene: 9. CDR3 length equals 15 residues. The CDR3 DNA sequence: TGCGCCAGCAGCCAAGATTGGACCACGACAGGGGAGCAGTTCTTC. It yields the protein CASSQDWTTTGEQFF.

In its sample, this clone was seen many times. The rearrangement joins TRBV19 to TRBJ2-2; D is possibly TRBD2 (6 bases). The CDR3 is made up of 13 amino acids. Deletions cut 7 bases from V and 5 bases from J, with 11 bases between. CDR1 and CDR2 from the germline V gene are LNHDA and SQIVND (reference sequence). CDR3 residues: CASKEAGTGELFF. Written as DNA, the CDR3 is TGTGCCAGTAAAGAGGCGGGGACCGGGGAGCTGTTTTTT.

The V call is TRBV4-3, the J call TRBJ2-1; no reliable D call. The CDR3 spans 13 residues. Germline CDR1 reads LGHNA; CDR2 reads YSLEER. V was trimmed by 5 bases and J by 1 base, leaving 6 bases between them. Here the CDR3 reads CASSSISYNEQFF. CDR3 coding DNA: TGCGCCAGCAGCTCTATATCCTACAATGAGCAGTTCTTC.

The chain carries TRBV7-8 and TRBJ2-7; weak D call: TRBD2 (6 bases). The V gene lost 3 bases and the J gene lost 3 bases, with 12 bases spanning the gap. CDR3 size: 14 residues. In germline, CDR1 is SGHVS, CDR2 FQNEAQ. The CDR3 DNA is TGTGCCAGCAGCTTTCCGGGACTCAACTACGAGCAGTACTTC. Translation: CASSFPGLNYEQYF.

This clone was detected only once. A far larger clone is only one base removed, so a read error is likely. The CDR3 carries no conserved terminal phenylalanine or tryptophan, so it likely arises from a read error. V is TRBV4-2 and J is TRBJ1-5, with D hard to call. The V end was cut by 3 bases, the J end by 5 bases, with 17 bases between. The V gene's germline CDR1 is LGHNA and CDR2 YNFKEQ. The length of the CDR3 is 16 residues. The CDR3 region is CASSQHPGLEHQPQHL. The CDR3 DNA follows: TGTGCCAGCAGCCAGCATCCGGGCCTCGAACATCAGCCCCAGCATCTT.

The V and J genes are TRBV15 and TRBJ2-4; TRBD2 matches at 8 bases. Germline CDR1 reads LNHNV; CDR2 reads YYDKDF (reference sequence). The CDR3 totals 15 residues. The V gene end was trimmed by 5 bases and the J gene end by 1 base; junction bases not matched to a gene: 4. The CDR3 DNA is TGTGCCACCAGCGGTAGCGGGATGGCCAAAAACATTCAGTACTTC. It yields the protein CATSGSGMAKNIQYF. The variable domain in full, with the rest retrieved from reference TRBV15 and TRBJ2-4, is DAMVIQNPRYQVTQFGKPVTLSCSQTLNHNVMYWYQQKSSQAPKLLFHYYDKDFNNEADTPDNFQSRRPNTSFCFLDIRSPGLGDTAMYLCATSGSGMAKNIQYFGAGTRLSVL.

The chain is built from TRBV7-9 and TRBJ2-7; tentative D call: TRBD2 (5 bases). Deletions cut 3 bases from V and 0 bases from J, with 9 bases between. CDR1 is SEHNR and CDR2 is FQNEAQ in the germline V gene (reference sequence). CDR3 size: 14 residues. As DNA, the CDR3 is TGTGCCAGCAGCTTTCCGGGGAGCTCCTACGAGCAGTACTTC. It yields the protein CASSFPGSSYEQYF.

The chain links TRBV28 to TRBJ2-5, with a possible D match to TRBD2 (6 bases). There are 16 residues in the CDR3. V was clipped by 6 bases and J by 0 bases, with 17 bases between them. Germline lookup yields CDR1 MDHEN and CDR2 SYDVKM. DNA for the CDR3: TGTGCCAGCAGCCTTAGCCCCACTAGCAACCAAGAGACCCAGTACTTC. This sequence encodes CASSLSPTSNQETQYF.